This T cell receptor (beta chain) is drawn from a study of CD8 T cells in Susac syndrome. Random-hexamer reverse transcription was applied to 0.5 to 1 ug RNA. TCRdb reprocessed the immunoSEQ multiplex PCR reads with MiXCR, giving one entry per CDR3 protein. The data show about 100,000 distinct CDR3 sequences, 95% seen once. Findings of the study overall: In total CD8+ repertoires, sixteen Susac-specific public clones were found, and CD8+ TEMRA repertoires had four or five.

This CDR3 spans 14 amino acids. The germline V gene encodes CDR1 SGHTA and CDR2 FQGNSA. Deletions cut 1 base from V and 0 bases from J, with 6 bases between. While CD8+ and CD4+ T cells were isolated negatively, TEMRA cells were enriched by FACS. Of note for this clonotype: Its antigen is undetermined.

The sample taken for sequencing was CD8+ T cells from PBMCs. This chain links TRBV7-2 with TRBJ2-5; unclear D gene. This clonotype originated in a human donor with Susac syndrome. The CDR3 loop reads CASSLEWYQETQYF. Written as DNA, the CDR3 is TGTGCCAGCAGCTTAGAGTGGTACCAAGAGACCCAGTACTTC.